Shown below are 2 T cell receptor beta chains from a single sample sequenced in a study of human T cells and chemical hapten exposure. Time point: pre-sensitization, week 0. Noted treatment: therapeutic diphenylcyclopropenone sensitization with weekly scalp DPC. One entry per CDR3 protein, called by TCRdb with MiXCR from the RACE reads. Here the sample spans around 300,000 distinct CDR3 sequences, roughly 7.7% being singletons. The sample in question was whole blood, obtained in connection with sensitization to the hapten diphenylcyclopropenone (DPC). These receptors originate from a man aged 18-30 years with alopecia areata. Some clones in this sample may be carry-over from other donors' samples.

The chain recombines TRBV4-1 with TRBJ2-3, with 13 bases fitting TRBD2. The CDR3 runs 17 residues. Per the germline V gene, CDR1 is MGHRA and CDR2 is YSYEKL. V shed 6 bases and J 0 bases; nucleotides not matched to a gene: 6. DNA of the CDR3: TGCGCCAGCAGAAGACTAGCGGGGGGCCCTAGCACAGATACGCAGTATTTT. Translation: CASRRLAGGPSTDTQYF.

This clonotype was picked up many times. The genes are TRBV28 and TRBJ1-2; tentatively, D is TRBD1 (5 bases). The CDR3 runs to 13 residues. Trimming removed 2 bases at V and 6 bases at J, with 10 bases between. In germline, CDR1 is MDHEN, CDR2 SYDVKM. In DNA, the CDR3 is TGTGCCAGCAGTTTAGGTGGGGGGAATGGCTACACCTTC. It encodes CASSLGGGNGYTF.